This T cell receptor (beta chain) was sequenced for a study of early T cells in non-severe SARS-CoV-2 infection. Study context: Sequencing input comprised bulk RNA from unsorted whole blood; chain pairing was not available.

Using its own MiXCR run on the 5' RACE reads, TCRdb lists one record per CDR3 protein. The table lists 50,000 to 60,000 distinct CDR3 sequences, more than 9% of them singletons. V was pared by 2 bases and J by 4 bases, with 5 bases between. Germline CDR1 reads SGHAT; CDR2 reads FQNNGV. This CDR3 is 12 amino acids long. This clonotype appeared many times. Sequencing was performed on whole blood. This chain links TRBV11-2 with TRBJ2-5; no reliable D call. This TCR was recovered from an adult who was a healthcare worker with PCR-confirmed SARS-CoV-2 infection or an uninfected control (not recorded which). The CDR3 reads CASSLQGETQYF. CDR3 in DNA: TGTGCCAGCAGCTTACAAGGAGAGACCCAGTACTTC.